These 23 T cell receptor beta chains were all obtained from the same sample, sequenced in a study of cytomegalovirus exposure and HLA in healthy donors. Generated by immunoSEQ multiplex PCR, the TCRdb table keeps only in-frame clones and is missing some. The table includes 100,000 to 150,000 clones, roughly 90% detected once. Material for sequencing was PBMCs. The receptors derive from a woman between 18 and 29 years old in good health and CMV-seronegative.

The gene calls are TRBV25-1 and TRBJ2-3; maybe TRBD2 (5 bases). Trimming took 6 bases from V and 2 from J, leaving 6 bases between them. CDR3 length: 12 residues. Germline CDR1 is MGHDK and CDR2 is SYGVNS. CDR3 in amino acids: CASRTITDTQYF. The CDR3 nucleotides are TGTGCCAGCAGGACTATCACAGATACGCAGTATTTT.

The V gene is TRBV11-2, the J gene TRBJ2-7; D remains unclear. The V gene lost 6 bases and the J gene lost 0 bases, with 9 bases spanning the gap. Germline assignment: CDR1 SGHAT and CDR2 FQNNGV. The CDR3 length is 13 residues. CDR3: CASRDLRSYEQYF. The CDR3 DNA is TGTGCCAGCAGAGACTTACGCTCCTACGAGCAGTACTTC.

The sample holds one count of this clone. The chain recombines TRBV5-5 with TRBJ2-3; D unresolved. The CDR3 is made up of 12 amino acids. Trimming cost V 2 bases and J 6 bases, with 7 bases left between them. Germline V gives CDR1 SGHKS, CDR2 YYEKEE (reference sequence). The CDR3 DNA is TGTGCCAGCAGCTTTCATCAGGATACGCAGTATTTT. As protein: CASSFHQDTQYF.

This chain links TRBV11-2 with TRBJ2-7, with a weak D call TRBD1 (6 bases). CDR3 size: 15 residues. Looked up from germline, CDR1 is SGHAT and CDR2 is FQNNGV. Trimming stripped 6 bases from V and 0 bases from J, with 15 bases between. CDR3 residues: CASSSGAASSYEQYF. DNA for the CDR3: TGTGCCAGCAGTTCAGGGGCGGCCAGCTCCTACGAGCAGTACTTC.

The chain uses TRBV7-2 and TRBJ2-7; D is perhaps TRBD1 (6 bases). CDR1 and CDR2 from the germline V gene are SGHTA and FQGNSA. The CDR3 contains 14 residues. Deletions cut 4 bases from V and 6 bases from J, with 16 bases between. The CDR3 DNA follows: TGTGCCAGCAGCTCTCCCCAGGGGCCGGGCGAGCAGTACTTC. This encodes CASSSPQGPGEQYF.

This clone appeared once. The J gene is TRBJ2-7, the V gene TRBV10-2; possible D gene TRBD2, 5 bases. CDR1 is WSHSY, CDR2 SAAADI, per germline. Trimming took 8 bases from V and 5 from J, leaving 19 bases between them. This CDR3 has 14 residues. The CDR3 sequence is CASSDTGIYNEQYF. The CDR3 DNA sequence: TGCGCCAGCTCTGACACCGGGATCTATAACGAGCAGTACTTC.

The chain joins TRBV10-3 to TRBJ2-2; D is undetermined. The CDR3 is made up of 16 amino acids. V was trimmed by 2 bases and J by 0 bases, leaving 10 bases between them. The V gene's germline CDR1 is ENHRY and CDR2 SYGVKD. CDR3 nucleotide sequence: TGTGCCATCAGTGAGGGTCCCCTAGCGAACACCGGGGAGCTGTTTTTT. It yields the protein CAISEGPLANTGELFF.

The V and J genes are TRBV4-2 and TRBJ2-7; TRBD2 matches 8 bases. The CDR3 sequence is 16 residues long. CDR1 and CDR2 from the germline V gene are LGHNA and YNFKEQ. Trimming removed 0 bases from V and 6 bases from J; junction bases left unmatched: 10. The CDR3 DNA follows: TGTGCCAGCAGCCAAGATTTGGGACTAGGGGTCCGCGAGCAGTACTTC. Translated: CASSQDLGLGVREQYF.

The chain links TRBV18 to TRBJ1-5; possible D gene TRBD1, 5 bases. From germline, CDR1 is KGHSH and CDR2 LQKENI. Trimming removed 2 bases from V and 9 bases from J, with 14 bases in between. CDR3 size: 14 residues. The CDR3 spells CASSPGQGRPPQHF. DNA of the CDR3: TGTGCCAGCTCACCAGGGCAGGGTAGGCCGCCCCAGCATTTT.

This CDR3 reads CASSIERTDEQYF. Here the CDR3 DNA reads TGTGCCAGTAGTATCGAGAGGACAGACGAGCAGTACTTC. The genes are TRBV19 and TRBJ2-7, with D perhaps TRBD1 (6 bases). Between the trimmed V and J ends, which lost 3 bases and 5 bases, there was a span of 11 bases. Germline V lookup: CDR1 LNHDA, CDR2 SQIVND (reference sequence). This CDR3 spans 13 amino acids. Full variable domain (outside the CDR3, taken from reference TRBV19 and TRBJ2-7): DGGITQSPKYLFRKEGQNVTLSCEQNLNHDAMYWYRQDPGQGLRLIYYSQIVNDFQKGDIAEGYSVSREKKESFPLTVTSAQKNPTAFYLCASSIERTDEQYFGPGTRLTVT.

The V call is TRBV5-5, the J call TRBJ1-2; D perhaps matches TRBD1 (6 bases). The germline V gene has CDR1 SGHKS and CDR2 YYEKEE (reference sequence). The V end was cut by 4 bases, the J end by 0 bases, with 13 bases between. CDR3 size: 15 residues. The CDR3 DNA reads TGTGCCAGCAGCGATCCTCGACAGGCTAACTATGGCTACACCTTC. Translation gives CASSDPRQANYGYTF.

Written as DNA, the CDR3 is TGTGCCAGTACCGGGACAGGGGTCACCGGGGAGCTGTTTTTT. Translating it yields CASTGTGVTGELFF. The chain joins TRBV19 to TRBJ2-2, with 10 bases identical to TRBD1. Germline assignment: CDR1 LNHDA and CDR2 SQIVND (reference sequence). Trimming removed 7 bases from V and 4 bases from J; junction bases left unmatched: 3. CDR3 length: 14 amino acids.

V usage is TRBV28 and J usage is TRBJ2-3; no clear D. The V gene lost 5 bases and the J gene lost 2 bases, with 8 bases spanning the gap. This CDR3 has 13 residues. CDR1 is MDHEN and CDR2 is SYDVKM in the germline V gene. The CDR3 DNA reads TGTGCCAGCAGTACAGCAGCCACAGATACGCAGTATTTT. It encodes CASSTAATDTQYF.

This rearrangement joins TRBV18 to TRBJ2-7; the match to TRBD2 covers 10 bases. CDR1 is KGHSH, CDR2 LQKENI, per germline. The length of the CDR3 is 15 residues. The V segment lost 3 bases and the J segment 4 bases; nucleotides outside the gene matches: 6. The CDR3 nucleotides read TGTGCCAGCTCACCGGCTAGCGGGAGTGGTTACGAGCAGTACTTC. It is translated as CASSPASGSGYEQYF.

The chain has TRBV18 and TRBJ2-1; no reliable D call. This CDR3 spans 14 amino acids. Per the germline V gene, CDR1 is KGHSH and CDR2 is LQKENI. V lost 3 bases, J lost 0 bases, and 6 bases lay in between. The CDR3 DNA is TGTGCCAGCTCACCTAGAACCTCCTACAATGAGCAGTTCTTC. Its protein is CASSPRTSYNEQFF.

The rearrangement uses TRBV5-1 and TRBJ2-1; 13 bases match TRBD2. The ends lost 0 bases at V and 5 bases at J; junction bases unmatched: 8. CDR1 and CDR2 (germline): SGHRS, YFSETQ. The CDR3 runs 18 residues. The CDR3 reads CASSLAEPGLAGDNEQFF. The CDR3 nucleotides read TGCGCCAGCAGCTTGGCCGAGCCCGGACTAGCGGGAGACAATGAGCAGTTCTTC. The entire variable domain, with the rest obtained from reference TRBV5-1 and TRBJ2-1, is as follows: KAGVTQTPRYLIKTRGQQVTLSCSPISGHRSVSWYQQTPGQGLQFLFEYFSETQRNKGNFPGRFSGRQFSNSRSEMNVSTLELGDSALYLCASSLAEPGLAGDNEQFFGPGTRLTVL.

The chain recombines TRBV30 with TRBJ1-3, with 7 positions matching TRBD1. Germline CDR1 is GTSNPN and CDR2 is SVGIG (reference sequence). After removal of 3 bases from V and 6 bases from J, the junction contained 8 bases not matched to a gene. This CDR3 has 14 amino acids. The CDR3 protein is CAWRPTGLLNTIYF. As DNA, the CDR3 is TGTGCCTGGAGGCCGACAGGGTTACTAAACACCATATATTTT.

This chain connects TRBV13 to TRBJ2-7, with 9 bases aligning to TRBD1. This CDR3 spans 12 amino acids. J was trimmed by 5 bases and V by 6 bases; bases with no gene match: 2. Germline assignment: CDR1 PRHDT and CDR2 FYEKMQ (reference sequence). The chain's CDR3 is CASRGQGNEQYF. The CDR3 nucleotides read TGTGCCAGCAGGGGACAGGGAAACGAGCAGTACTTC.

The chain links TRBV6-1 to TRBJ1-5; D is possibly TRBD1 (6 bases). The CDR3 sequence is 14 residues long. V was trimmed by 7 bases and J by 0 bases, leaving 10 bases between them. Per the germline V gene, CDR1 is MNHNS and CDR2 is SASEGT. CDR3 sequence (DNA): TGTGCCAGCACCCGGACAGATAGCAATCAGCCCCAGCATTTT. This gives the protein CASTRTDSNQPQHF.

The J gene is TRBJ1-1, the V gene TRBV5-1, with D perhaps matching TRBD1 (5 bases). From germline, CDR1 is SGHRS and CDR2 YFSETQ. Trimming shortened V by 7 bases and J by 1 base, and 11 bases separated the two germline ends. CDR3 length: 13 residues. CDR3 DNA: TGCGCCAGCCGTATTGACAGGAACACTGAAGCTTTCTTT. Translating it yields CASRIDRNTEAFF.

With respect to this clone: Within the sample, other DNA sequences also encode this same CDR3. This chain links TRBV29-1 with TRBJ2-6, with 10 bases aligning to TRBD1. Per the germline V gene, CDR1 is SQVTM and CDR2 is ANQGSEA. The ends lost 6 bases at V and 1 base at J; junction bases unmatched: 3. CDR3 length: 15 residues. The CDR3, as DNA: TGCAGCGTCGAGGGACAGGGGTCTGGGGCCAACGTCCTGACTTTC. Amino acids: CSVEGQGSGANVLTF.

This clone was seen once. The chain recombines TRBV7-8 with TRBJ2-7, with D uncertain. Germline assignment: CDR1 SGHVS and CDR2 FQNEAQ. With 4 bases removed from V and 8 bases from J, the gap between germline ends came to 18 bases. CDR3 length equals 14 residues. In DNA, the CDR3 is TGTGCCAGCAGCTCCCGGAAGTCCCTCGACAAGCAGTACTTC. This translates into CASSSRKSLDKQYF.

This chain joins TRBV5-5 and TRBJ1-4; D is unclear. The CDR3 has 14 residues. Per germline, CDR1 SGHKS and CDR2 YYEKEE (reference sequence). V was clipped by 1 base and J by 8 bases, with 12 bases between them. In DNA form, the CDR3 reads TGTGCCAGCAGCTTGTCCCGCGATTCCGAAAAACTGTTTTTT. Translated, it gives CASSLSRDSEKLFF.